This is a list of T cell receptor beta chains from one sample in a study of control samples from healthy donors and cancer patients. Some clones are missing from TCRdb's copy, which holds only in-frame ones; the method was immunoSEQ multiplex PCR. The sample records approximately 71,000 clones, roughly 89% being singletons. The sample taken for sequencing was PBMCs. The receptors come from a man between 60 and 75 years old with lung cancer. The CDR3 runs from the conserved cysteine through the conserved F or W. The D gene is left open where the match is weak. Where a row states a size, it is once, few, many or the class of an expanded clone; other rows omit it.

TRBV6-6	NA	TRBJ2-1	NA	CATSGTSNEQFF	TGTGCCACGTCAGGGACAAGCAATGAGCAGTTCTTC
TRBV24-1	NA	TRBJ2-4	NA	CATSDAGKNIQYF	TGTGCCACCAGTGACGCCGGCAAAAACATTCAGTACTTC
TRBV5-1	NA	TRBJ2-2	TRBD1	CASSLRTGRNTGELFF	TGCGCCAGCAGCCTTCGGACAGGGAGGAACACCGGGGAGCTGTTTTTT
TRBV10-1	NA	TRBJ2-2	NA	CASSEQPNTGELFF	TGCGCCAGCAGTGAACAACCGAACACCGGGGAGCTGTTTTTT
TRBV27	NA	TRBJ1-2	TRBD1	CASSSGGSNYGYTF	TGTGCCAGCAGTTCAGGGGGATCTAACTATGGCTACACCTTC
TRBV5-1	NA	TRBJ1-1	NA	CASSLNQGETEAFF	TGCGCCAGCAGCTTGAATCAGGGAGAGACTGAAGCTTTCTTT
TRBV5-4	few	TRBJ2-5	NA	CASSLSGSQETQYF	TGTGCCAGCAGCTTGTCAGGCAGTCAAGAGACCCAGTACTTC
TRBV3-1/TRBV3-2	NA	TRBJ2-5	NA	CASASDQETQYF	TGTGCCAGCGCGTCAGACCAAGAGACCCAGTACTTC
TRBV30	NA	TRBJ2-3	TRBD2	CACRGVRGGTDTQYF	TGTGCCTGCCGGGGGGTGCGGGGGGGCACAGATACGCAGTATTTT
TRBV18	NA	TRBJ2-5	NA	CASSPLVPAETQYF	TGTGCCAGCTCTCCCCTAGTCCCTGCAGAGACCCAGTACTTC
TRBV9	few	TRBJ1-6	NA	CASSVAPEASPLHF	TGTGCCAGCAGCGTAGCACCAGAGGCTTCACCCCTCCACTTT
TRBV15	NA	TRBJ2-1	TRBD1	CATSSRDRGYNEQFF	TGTGCCACCAGCTCCCGGGACAGGGGCTACAATGAGCAGTTCTTC
TRBV4-1	NA	TRBJ2-1	TRBD2	CASSQAGGPNEQFF	TGCGCCAGCAGCCAAGCGGGGGGGCCCAATGAGCAGTTCTTC
TRBV6-6	NA	TRBJ1-1	TRBD1	CASSYLQGMAFF	TGTGCCAGCAGTTACTTACAGGGGATGGCTTTCTTT
TRBV5-5	NA	TRBJ1-2	TRBD1	CASSFVTGGGYGYTF	TGTGCCAGCAGCTTCGTTACAGGGGGCGGTTATGGCTACACCTTC
TRBV12-3/TRBV12-4	NA	TRBJ2-5	NA	CASKGSETQYF	TGTGCCAGCAAGGGGTCGGAGACCCAGTACTTC
TRBV6-1	NA	TRBJ1-4	NA	CASSETWGGKLFF	TGTGCCAGCAGTGAAACATGGGGGGGGAAACTGTTTTTT
TRBV7-6	NA	TRBJ1-1	TRBD1	CASSLEGGGSEAFF	TGTGCCAGCAGCTTAGAGGGAGGGGGCTCTGAAGCTTTCTTT
TRBV3-1/TRBV3-2	NA	TRBJ2-1	TRBD2	CASSQDGGGIYNEQFF	TGTGCCAGCAGCCAAGATGGGGGAGGGATATACAATGAGCAGTTCTTC
TRBV29-1	NA	TRBJ2-1	NA	CSGGQRMLNEQFF	TGCAGCGGGGGACAACGCATGCTAAATGAGCAGTTCTTC
TRBV19	NA	TRBJ1-1	NA	CASTENLEFEAFF	TGTGCCAGTACGGAAAATTTGGAGTTTGAAGCTTTCTTT
TRBV30	NA	TRBJ1-6	NA	CAWMRGSYNSPLHF	TGTGCCTGGATGAGGGGATCCTATAATTCACCCCTCCACTTT
TRBV10-2	NA	TRBJ1-1	NA	CASSLDSPLNTEAFF	TGCGCCAGCAGTTTGGACAGCCCTTTGAACACTGAAGCTTTCTTT
TRBV5-1	few	TRBJ1-2	NA	CASSLGPTTQYGYTF	TGCGCCAGCAGCTTGGGTCCGACAACTCAATATGGCTACACCTTC
TRBV5-1	NA	TRBJ1-1	NA	CASSLASSGANTEAFF	TGCGCCAGCAGCTTGGCTTCATCGGGGGCGAACACTGAAGCTTTCTTT
TRBV5-1	NA	TRBJ1-5	NA	CASSLAGDRNQPQHF	TGCGCCAGCAGCTTGGCAGGGGATAGGAATCAGCCCCAGCATTTT
TRBV6-7	NA	TRBJ2-1	NA	CASTGAYSYNEQFF	TGTGCCAGCACCGGGGCCTACTCCTACAATGAGCAGTTCTTC
TRBV30	once	TRBJ2-5	NA	CAWSVGGSQETQYF	TGTGCCTGGAGTGTCGGTGGCAGTCAAGAGACCCAGTACTTC
TRBV19	NA	TRBJ1-2	NA	CASSRSGTARGYTF	TGTGCCAGTAGTAGATCCGGGACGGCTAGGGGCTACACCTTC
TRBV29-1	NA	TRBJ2-5	TRBD2	CSVDGEAGGGETQYF	TGCAGCGTTGATGGTGAAGCGGGGGGTGGAGAGACCCAGTACTTC
TRBV19	NA	TRBJ1-1	TRBD1	CVSDRGGHTEAFF	TGTGTCTCAGACAGGGGAGGTCACACTGAAGCTTTCTTT
TRBV7-8	NA	TRBJ1-1	NA	CASSAEPNTEAFF	TGTGCCAGCAGCGCAGAACCGAACACTGAAGCTTTCTTT
TRBV4-1	NA	TRBJ1-6	NA	CASSQDVRAGSSYNSPLHF	TGCGCCAGCAGCCAAGATGTAAGGGCAGGGAGCTCCTATAATTCACCCCTCCACTTT
TRBV12-5	NA	TRBJ1-1	NA	CASGLVPDGRLMNTEAFF	TGTGCTAGTGGTTTGGTACCGGACGGACGGCTGATGAACACTGAAGCTTTCTTT
TRBV20-1	few	TRBJ1-2	NA	CSASLGGPLGYTF	TGCAGTGCTAGTCTTGGGGGCCCGTTGGGCTACACCTTC
TRBV18	NA	TRBJ2-3	TRBD2	CASSPASGGRDTQYF	TGTGCCAGCTCACCAGCTAGCGGGGGGCGAGATACGCAGTATTTT
TRBV2	NA	TRBJ2-5	NA	CASSPPAGETQYF	TGTGCCAGCAGCCCCCCGGCGGGGGAGACCCAGTACTTC
TRBV5-4	NA	TRBJ1-1	NA	CASSLEMNTEAFF	TGTGCCAGCAGCTTGGAAATGAACACTGAAGCTTTCTTT
TRBV18	NA	TRBJ2-1	TRBD2	CASSPPPGGNSYNEQFF	TGTGCCAGCTCACCCCCACCGGGGGGGAACTCCTACAATGAGCAGTTCTTC
TRBV18	NA	TRBJ1-2	NA	CASSPLNYGQSNYGYTF	TGTGCCAGCTCACCTCTCAACTACGGACAGAGTAACTATGGCTACACCTTC
TRBV24-1	NA	TRBJ1-1	NA	CATQESTANTEAFF	TGTGCCACCCAAGAGTCGACAGCGAACACTGAAGCTTTCTTT
TRBV9	NA	TRBJ1-2	TRBD1	CASSAQPQGALSGGYTF	TGTGCCAGCAGCGCCCAACCTCAGGGGGCTCTAAGTGGTGGCTACACCTTC
TRBV18	NA	TRBJ1-5	TRBD1	CASSPTGLEPQHF	TGTGCCAGCTCACCGACAGGGCTAGAGCCCCAGCATTTT
TRBV5-1	NA	TRBJ1-1	NA	CASSLTEMNTEAFF	TGCGCCAGCAGCTTGACGGAAATGAACACTGAAGCTTTCTTT
TRBV6-1	NA	TRBJ1-6	NA	CASSERFVDNSPLHF	TGTGCCAGCAGTGAGAGGTTTGTTGATAATTCACCCCTCCACTTT
TRBV7-3	once	TRBJ2-1	TRBD1	CASSLIQGAYNEQFF	TGTGCCAGCAGCTTAATTCAGGGGGCTTACAATGAGCAGTTCTTC
TRBV19	NA	TRBJ2-5	NA	CASSIAQGEETQYF	TGTGCCAGTAGTATAGCTCAGGGTGAAGAGACCCAGTACTTC
TRBV7-6	NA	TRBJ2-7	NA	CASSLNRGQIYEQYF	TGTGCCAGCAGCTTAAATAGAGGACAGATCTACGAGCAGTACTTC
TRBV5-4	few	TRBJ1-6	TRBD1	CASSFGTGAYNSPLHF	TGTGCCAGCAGCTTCGGGACAGGGGCTTATAATTCACCCCTCCACTTT
TRBV7-3	NA	TRBJ2-3	TRBD2	CASSRSGGTSTDTQYF	TGTGCCAGCAGCAGAAGCGGGGGGACCAGCACAGATACGCAGTATTTT
TRBV2	NA	TRBJ1-5	TRBD1	CASTKGQAGQPQHF	TGTGCCAGCACGAAGGGACAGGCTGGTCAGCCCCAGCATTTT
TRBV5-6	NA	TRBJ1-2	TRBD1	CASSPTPSTGANGYTF	TGTGCCAGCAGCCCCACCCCCTCCACAGGGGCCAATGGCTACACCTTC
TRBV27	NA	TRBJ2-7	NA	CASSLSGHDHHLYEQYF	TGTGCCAGCAGTTTATCGGGGCACGACCATCACCTCTACGAGCAGTACTTC
TRBV7-3	NA	TRBJ2-2	NA	CASSLTRERTGELFF	TGTGCCAGCAGCTTAACCAGGGAGAGGACCGGGGAGCTGTTTTTT
TRBV30	NA	TRBJ2-2	TRBD1	CAWIPKGQGNTGELFF	TGTGCCTGGATCCCAAAGGGACAGGGGAACACCGGGGAGCTGTTTTTT
TRBV27	few	TRBJ2-1	NA	CASSLSGQGEQFF	TGTGCCAGCAGTTTAAGCGGCCAGGGTGAGCAGTTCTTC